These 21 T cell receptor beta chains share one sample of origin, sequenced in a study of control samples from healthy donors and cancer patients. TCRdb's table, derived via immunoSEQ multiplex PCR, lists solely in-frame clones and lacks some. This sample has some 100,000 clones, with roughly 87% found just once. Source material: blood. All receptors derive from a woman in her forties or fifties in good health.

The V call is TRBV9, the J call TRBJ1-1; unclear D gene. Germline CDR1 SGDLS, CDR2 YYNGEE. The CDR3 contains 13 residues. V lost 1 base and J 1 base, leaving 5 bases between the germline ends. CDR3 sequence reads: CASSVSPNTEAFF. DNA for the CDR3: TGTGCCAGCAGCGTAAGCCCGAACACTGAAGCTTTCTTT.

The chain is built from TRBV18 and TRBJ1-2; D remains ambiguous. Trimming took 1 base from V and 8 from J, leaving 11 bases between them. This CDR3 has 13 residues. Germline V gives CDR1 KGHSH, CDR2 LQKENI. In nucleotides, the CDR3 is TGTGCCAGCTCACCACTGGAGACTAAGGGCTACACCTTC. It yields the protein CASSPLETKGYTF.

CDR3 nucleotide sequence: TGTGCCAGCACATTAAGACCGGGACAGGGGGTTGCTTTCTTT. Amino acid sequence: CASTLRPGQGVAFF. The V call is TRBV7-9, the J call TRBJ1-1; 11 bases map to TRBD1. V lost 7 bases to trimming and J lost 11 bases; unmatched junction nucleotides: 12. The CDR3 length is 14 residues. Germline V lookup: CDR1 SEHNR, CDR2 FQNEAQ (reference sequence).

The CDR3 spells CAFCDGPYGYTF. CDR3 DNA: TGTGCCTTCTGTGACGGTCCCTATGGCTACACCTTC. The genes are TRBV2 and TRBJ1-2; unclear D gene. CDR3 length: 12 residues. The V gene lost 11 bases and the J gene lost 4 bases, with 14 bases spanning the gap. Germline CDR1 SNHLY, CDR2 FYNNEI.

The J gene is TRBJ1-1, the V gene TRBV30, with unresolved D. The CDR3 is 13 amino acids. Germline V gene lookup returns CDR1 GTSNPN and CDR2 SVGIG (reference sequence). V gave up 2 bases and J gave up 1 base, with 8 bases separating them. The CDR3 loop reads CAWSSAGNTEAFF. In DNA, the CDR3 is TGTGCCTGGAGTTCGGCGGGGAACACTGAAGCTTTCTTT.

This rearrangement joins TRBV6-5 to TRBJ2-1, with 10 bases aligning to TRBD2. Germline trimming cut 4 bases from V and 6 bases from J; bases unmatched to any gene: 0. The CDR3 extends over 13 amino acids. Germline V gene sequence: CDR1 MNHEY, CDR2 SVGAGI. CDR3 residues: CASSWTSGNEQFF. The CDR3 DNA reads as TGTGCCAGCAGTTGGACTAGCGGCAATGAGCAGTTCTTC.

This chain links TRBV3-1 (or the pseudogene TRBV3-2) with TRBJ1-1; the D gene is possibly TRBD1 (6 bases). V was pared by 7 bases and J by 1 base, with 13 bases between. The CDR3 covers 14 residues. The V gene's germline CDR1 is LGHDT and CDR2 YNNKEL (reference sequence). The CDR3: CASKPGTPNTEAFF. Here the CDR3 DNA reads TGTGCCAGCAAACCCGGGACACCGAACACTGAAGCTTTCTTT.

The rearrangement uses TRBV11-2 and TRBJ2-1; a weak D match, TRBD2 (6 bases). Trimming stripped 4 bases from V and 6 bases from J, with 13 bases between. The CDR3 contains 14 residues. Germline-derived CDR1 and CDR2 are SGHAT and FQNNGV. The CDR3 nucleotides read TGTGCCAGCAGCTCGTTCCGGGAGCTCAATGAGCAGTTCTTC. This codes for CASSSFRELNEQFF.

This sequence joins TRBV18 and TRBJ1-6; TRBD1 might be the D (6 bases). V was pared by 5 bases and J by 4 bases, with 12 bases between. CDR1 and CDR2 from the germline V gene are KGHSH and LQKENI. This CDR3 is built from 15 residues. The DNA of the CDR3 is TGTGCCAGCTCAGGCGGGACATCTTATAATTCACCCCTCCACTTT. This codes for CASSGGTSYNSPLHF.

The chain is built from TRBV30 and TRBJ2-7; D may be TRBD1 or TRBD2 (6 bases each). V was cut by 2 bases and J by 6 bases, with 17 bases left in between. Germline V gene data show CDR1 as GTSNPN and CDR2 as SVGIG (reference sequence). The CDR3 covers 14 residues. The CDR3 here is CAWSPHRETGEQYV. The CDR3 bases are TGTGCCTGGAGTCCACACCGGGAGACAGGCGAGCAGTACGTC.

The V and J genes are TRBV18 and TRBJ1-4; D is possibly TRBD1 (6 bases). Trimming pared 5 bases from V and 5 bases from J, leaving 12 bases between. Per germline, CDR1 KGHSH and CDR2 LQKENI. This CDR3 has 14 residues. In nucleotides, the CDR3 is TGTGCCAGCTCAATTCAGGGGACGAATGAAAAACTGTTTTTT. This sequence encodes CASSIQGTNEKLFF. Full variable domain (rest looked up from reference TRBV18 and TRBJ1-4): NAGVMQNPRHLVRRRGQEARLRCSPMKGHSHVYWYRQLPEEGLKFMVYLQKENIIDESGMPKERFSAEFPKEGPSILRIQQVVRGDSAAYFCASSIQGTNEKLFFGSGTQLSVL.

The chain links TRBV7-8 to TRBJ2-7; 12 bases are a match to TRBD2. The CDR3 is 15 residues long. Trimming cost V 3 bases and J 4 bases; bases outside gene matches: 4. Germline assignment: CDR1 SGHVS and CDR2 FQNEAQ. The CDR3 loop reads CASSFLAGGAYEQYV. As DNA, the CDR3 is TGTGCCAGCAGCTTCCTAGCGGGAGGGGCATACGAGCAGTACGTC.

The chain combines TRBV9 with TRBJ1-3, with a possible D match to TRBD1 (6 bases). The CDR3 length is 16 residues. The ends were cut back, 4 bases at V and 3 bases at J, with 17 bases in the middle. Germline V CDR1 and CDR2: SGDLS, YYNGEE. In DNA, the CDR3 is TGTGCCAGCAGCCCCTCCCCGGACAGAAGTGGAAACACCATATATTTT. It is translated as CASSPSPDRSGNTIYF. Full variable domain (remainder filled in from reference TRBV9 and TRBJ1-3): DSGVTQTPKHLITATGQRVTLRCSPRSGDLSVYWYQQSLDQGLQFLIQYYNGEERAKGNILERFSAQQFPDLHSELNLSSLELGDSALYFCASSPSPDRSGNTIYFGEGSWLTVV.

The rearrangement links TRBV5-6 to TRBJ2-5; 10 nucleotides match TRBD1. The CDR3 has 13 residues. Germline V lookup: CDR1 SGHDT, CDR2 YYEEEE. J gave up 10 bases and V 3 bases, and 6 bases lay outside the gene matches. The CDR3: CASSYGTGAGQYF. The CDR3 region has the DNA TGTGCCAGCAGCTACGGGACAGGGGCGGGCCAGTACTTC.

This clone came up a few times. CDR3 DNA sequence: TGTGCCACTAGGGGGCCGGGAGATACGCAGTATTTT. It is translated as CATRGPGDTQYF. The chain has TRBV24-1 and TRBJ2-3, with 7 bases that match TRBD1. The J segment lost 5 bases and the V segment lost 10 bases, leaving 5 bases of the junction unmatched. CDR3 length equals 12 residues. Germline V gene data show CDR1 as KGHDR and CDR2 as SFDVKD.

This chain connects TRBV29-1 to TRBJ2-3; 10 bases are shared with TRBD2. V gave up 4 bases and J gave up 6 bases; unmatched junction bases: 10. The CDR3 loop spans 15 amino acids. Germline lookup yields CDR1 SQVTM and CDR2 ANQGSEA. Here the CDR3 reads CSVAGLAGDWDTQYF. DNA of the CDR3: TGCAGCGTTGCCGGGCTAGCGGGAGATTGGGATACGCAGTATTTT.

This clone has only one observation. This sample also contains other DNA sequences that code for the same CDR3. The rearrangement links TRBV7-8 to TRBJ1-4; D is uncertain. V lost 1 base and J 4 bases, leaving 7 bases between the germline ends. Germline CDR1 reads SGHVS; CDR2 reads FQNEAQ. This CDR3 comprises 14 residues. The CDR3 region is CASSLGQFNEKLFF. CDR3 DNA sequence: TGTGCCAGCAGCTTAGGGCAGTTTAATGAAAAACTGTTTTTT.

V gene TRBV6-5 combines with J gene TRBJ1-5; D ambiguous. With 0 bases removed from V and 4 bases from J, the gap between germline ends came to 7 bases. Per germline, CDR1 MNHEY and CDR2 SVGAGI. The CDR3 is 14 amino acids. Here the CDR3 reads CASSYSSGNQPQHF. The DNA of the CDR3 is TGTGCCAGCAGTTACTCGTCAGGTAATCAGCCCCAGCATTTT.

The rearrangement uses TRBV5-1 and TRBJ2-3; no clear D gene. Trimming shortened V by 4 bases and J by 6 bases, and 18 bases separated the two germline ends. CDR3 length: 15 residues. The germline gives CDR1 SGHRS, CDR2 YFSETQ. In DNA form, the CDR3 reads TGCGCCAGCAGCCCCGGACCCTCCGAGAGCGATACGCAGTATTTT. It codes for CASSPGPSESDTQYF.

This chain joins TRBV30 and TRBJ1-5; D unclear. Germline V gene sequence: CDR1 GTSNPN, CDR2 SVGIG (reference sequence). Trimming stripped 0 bases from V and 2 bases from J, with 14 bases between. CDR3 length: 16 residues. The CDR3 sequence: CAWSVLRGQGNQPQHF. As DNA, the CDR3 is TGTGCCTGGAGTGTACTCCGCGGGCAGGGCAATCAGCCCCAGCATTTT.

This clone was recorded once. The chain has TRBV28 and TRBJ2-2; 10 nucleotides align to TRBD2. The CDR3 has 16 amino acids. The J segment lost 6 bases and the V segment lost 6 bases, leaving 10 bases of the junction unmatched. CDR1 MDHEN and CDR2 SYDVKM come from the germline V gene. The CDR3 DNA is TGTGCCAGCAGACCAACTAGGACTAGCGGCGCCGGGGAGCTGTTTTTT. Protein product: CASRPTRTSGAGELFF. Together with reference TRBV28 and TRBJ2-2, the CDR3 gives the full variable domain: DVKVTQSSRYLVKRTGEKVFLECVQDMDHENMFWYRQDPGLGLRLIYFSYDVKMKEKGDIPEGYSVSREKKERFSLILESASTNQTSMYLCASRPTRTSGAGELFFGEGSRLTVL.